The clone carrying this T cell receptor beta chain was found once. The data originate from a study of cytotoxic CD8 clonotypes in ibrutinib-treated CLL. Data came from immunoSEQ multiplex PCR; TCRdb stores just in-frame clones and leaves some out. The repertoire includes 85,000 or so clones, 70% to 80% of them detected once, and roughly 4.8% sits in the top ten. The CDR3 loop spans 16 amino acids. Between the trimmed V and J ends, which lost 6 bases and 3 bases, there was a span of 17 bases. Germline CDR1 reads MDHEN; CDR2 reads SYDVKM. This clonotype was sampled from a human donor with chronic lymphocytic leukemia. The rearrangement links TRBV28 to TRBJ1-4, with unresolved D. Specimen: PBMCs, collected after 12 months of ibrutinib treatment. The CDR3 is CASSRGGPGSNEKLFF. The CDR3 DNA reads TGTGCCAGCAGCCGCGGCGGGCCGGGGTCTAATGAAAAACTGTTTTTT.